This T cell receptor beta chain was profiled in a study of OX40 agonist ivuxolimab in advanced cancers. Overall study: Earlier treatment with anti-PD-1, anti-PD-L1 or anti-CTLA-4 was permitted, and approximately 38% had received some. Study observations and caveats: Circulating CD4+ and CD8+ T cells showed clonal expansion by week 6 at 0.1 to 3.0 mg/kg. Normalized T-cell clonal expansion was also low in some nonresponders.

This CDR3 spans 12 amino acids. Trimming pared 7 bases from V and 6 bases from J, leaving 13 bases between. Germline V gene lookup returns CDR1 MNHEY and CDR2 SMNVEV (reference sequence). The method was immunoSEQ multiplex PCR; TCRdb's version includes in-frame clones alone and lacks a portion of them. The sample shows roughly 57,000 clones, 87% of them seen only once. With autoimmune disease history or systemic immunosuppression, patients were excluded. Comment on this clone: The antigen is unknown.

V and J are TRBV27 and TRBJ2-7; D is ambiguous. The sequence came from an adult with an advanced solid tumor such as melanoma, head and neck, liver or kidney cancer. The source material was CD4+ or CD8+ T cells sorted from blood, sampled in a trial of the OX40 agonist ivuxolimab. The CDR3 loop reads CASTKIWSEQYF. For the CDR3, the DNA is TGTGCCAGCACCAAAATTTGGTCCGAGCAGTACTTC.